The clone carrying this T cell receptor beta chain was seen many times. Germline trimming cut 6 bases from V and 2 bases from J; bases unmatched to any gene: 9. CDR1 SNHLY and CDR2 FYNNEI come from the germline V gene. The CDR3 runs 16 residues. The data belong to a study of metastatic and nonmetastatic thyroid tumors. Patients had received no treatment of any kind before thyroid surgery. TCRdb ran MiXCR on the PCR reads. The sample lists tens of thousands of clones; over 9.5% were seen once. V gene TRBV2 combines with J gene TRBJ2-7, with 11 positions matching TRBD1. Sequencing was done on a sample of blood. The TCR comes from a female donor with papillary thyroid cancer or a benign thyroid nodule (not recorded which). Some clones in this sample may be carry-over from other donors' samples. The CDR3 DNA sequence: TGTGCCAGCAGACCCTGGACAGGGGGCGAGACCTACGAGCAGTACTTC. Translated, it gives CASRPWTGGETYEQYF. Combining the CDR3 with reference TRBV2 and TRBJ2-7 gives the whole variable domain EPEVTQTPSHQVTQMGQEVILRCVPISNHLYFYWYRQILGQKVEFLVSFYNNEISEKSEIFDDQFSVERPDGSNFTLKIRSTKLEDSAMYFCASRPWTGGETYEQYFGPGTRLTVT.